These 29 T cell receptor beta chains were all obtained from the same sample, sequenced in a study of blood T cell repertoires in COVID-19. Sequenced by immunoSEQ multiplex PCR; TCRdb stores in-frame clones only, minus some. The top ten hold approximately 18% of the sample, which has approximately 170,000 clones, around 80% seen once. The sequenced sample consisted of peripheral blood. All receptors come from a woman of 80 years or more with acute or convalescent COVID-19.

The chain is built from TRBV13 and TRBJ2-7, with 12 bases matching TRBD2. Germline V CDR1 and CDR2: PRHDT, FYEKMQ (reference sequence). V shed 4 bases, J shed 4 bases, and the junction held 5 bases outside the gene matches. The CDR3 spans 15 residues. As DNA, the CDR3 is TGTGCCAGCAGCTCAGCCGGACTAGCGGGATACGAGCAGTACTTC. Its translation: CASSSAGLAGYEQYF. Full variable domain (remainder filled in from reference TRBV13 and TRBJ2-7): AAGVIQSPRHLIKEKRETATLKCYPIPRHDTVYWYQQGPGQDPQFLISFYEKMQSDKGSIPDRFSAQQFSDYHSELNMSSLELGDSALYFCASSSAGLAGYEQYFGPGTRLTVT.

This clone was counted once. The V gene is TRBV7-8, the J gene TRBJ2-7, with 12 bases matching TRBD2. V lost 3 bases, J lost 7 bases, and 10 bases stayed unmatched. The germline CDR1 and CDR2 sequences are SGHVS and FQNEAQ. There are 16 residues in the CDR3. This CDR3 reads CASSFILAGGYREQYF. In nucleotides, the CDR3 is TGTGCCAGCAGCTTCATACTAGCGGGGGGATACAGGGAGCAGTACTTC.

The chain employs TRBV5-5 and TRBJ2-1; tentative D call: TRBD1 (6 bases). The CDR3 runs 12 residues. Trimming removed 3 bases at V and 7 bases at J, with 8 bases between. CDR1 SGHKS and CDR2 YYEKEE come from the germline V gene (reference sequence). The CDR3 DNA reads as TGTGCCAGCAGCTGGGGGCAAAATGAGCAGTTCTTC. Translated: CASSWGQNEQFF.

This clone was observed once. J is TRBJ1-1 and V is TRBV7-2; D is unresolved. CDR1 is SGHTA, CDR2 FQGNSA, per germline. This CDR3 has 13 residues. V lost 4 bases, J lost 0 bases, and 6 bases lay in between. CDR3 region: CASSSDMNTEAFF. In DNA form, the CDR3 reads TGTGCCAGCAGCTCAGACATGAACACTGAAGCTTTCTTT.

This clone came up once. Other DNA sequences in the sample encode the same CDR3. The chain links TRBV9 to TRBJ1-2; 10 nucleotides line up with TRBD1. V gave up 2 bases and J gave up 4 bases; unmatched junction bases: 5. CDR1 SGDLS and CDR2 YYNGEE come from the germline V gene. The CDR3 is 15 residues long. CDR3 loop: CASSVRTGGSYGYTF. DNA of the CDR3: TGTGCCAGCAGCGTCAGGACAGGGGGAAGCTATGGCTACACCTTC.

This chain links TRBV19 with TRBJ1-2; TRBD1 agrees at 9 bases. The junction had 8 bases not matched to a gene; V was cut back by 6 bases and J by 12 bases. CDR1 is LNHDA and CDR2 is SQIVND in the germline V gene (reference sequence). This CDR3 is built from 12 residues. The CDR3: CASRARDREDTF. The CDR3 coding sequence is TGTGCCAGTAGGGCACGGGACAGGGAAGACACCTTC.

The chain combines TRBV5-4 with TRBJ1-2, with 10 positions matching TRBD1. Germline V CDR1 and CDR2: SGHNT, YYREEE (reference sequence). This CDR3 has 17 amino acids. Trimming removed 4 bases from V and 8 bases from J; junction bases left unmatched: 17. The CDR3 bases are TGTGCCAGCAGCCACATCAACCGGGGGACAGGGGAGGAGGGCTACACCTTC. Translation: CASSHINRGTGEEGYTF.

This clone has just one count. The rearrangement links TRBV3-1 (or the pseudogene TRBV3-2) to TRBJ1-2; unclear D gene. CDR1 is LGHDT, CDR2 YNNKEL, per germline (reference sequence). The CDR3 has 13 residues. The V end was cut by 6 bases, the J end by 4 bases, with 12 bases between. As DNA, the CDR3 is TGTGCCAGCAGTCGGAGTGGCTCCTATGGCTACACCTTC. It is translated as CASSRSGSYGYTF.

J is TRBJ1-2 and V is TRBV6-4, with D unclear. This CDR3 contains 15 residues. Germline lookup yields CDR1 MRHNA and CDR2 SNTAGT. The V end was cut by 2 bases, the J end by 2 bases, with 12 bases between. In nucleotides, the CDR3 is TGTGCCAGCAGTGACAGCGGGGTGAGCAACTATGGCTACACCTTC. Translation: CASSDSGVSNYGYTF.

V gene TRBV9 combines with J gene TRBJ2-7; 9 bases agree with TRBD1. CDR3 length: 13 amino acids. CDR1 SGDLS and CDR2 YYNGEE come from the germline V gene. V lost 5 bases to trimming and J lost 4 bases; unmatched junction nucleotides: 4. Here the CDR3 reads CASSDRGGYEQYF. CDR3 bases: TGTGCCAGCAGTGACAGGGGGGGATACGAGCAGTACTTC.

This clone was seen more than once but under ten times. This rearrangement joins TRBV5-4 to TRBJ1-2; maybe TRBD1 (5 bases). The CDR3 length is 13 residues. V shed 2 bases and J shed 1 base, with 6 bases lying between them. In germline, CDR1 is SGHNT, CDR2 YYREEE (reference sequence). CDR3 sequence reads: CASSFDSNYGYTF. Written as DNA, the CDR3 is TGTGCCAGCAGCTTTGACAGTAACTATGGCTACACCTTC. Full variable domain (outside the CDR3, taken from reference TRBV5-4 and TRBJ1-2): ETGVTQSPTHLIKTRGQQVTLRCSSQSGHNTVSWYQQALGQGPQFIFQYYREEENGRGNFPPRFSGLQFPNYSSELNVNALELDDSALYLCASSFDSNYGYTFGSGTRLTVV.

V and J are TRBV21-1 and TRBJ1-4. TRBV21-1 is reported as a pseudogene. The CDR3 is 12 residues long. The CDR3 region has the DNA TGTGCCAGCAGCAAAGTCGAGGAAAAACTGTTTTTT. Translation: CASSKVEEKLFF.

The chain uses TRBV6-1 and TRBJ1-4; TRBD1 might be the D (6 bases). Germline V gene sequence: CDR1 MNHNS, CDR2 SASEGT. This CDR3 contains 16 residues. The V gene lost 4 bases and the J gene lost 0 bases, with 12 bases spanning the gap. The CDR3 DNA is TGTGCCAGCAGTGCCAGGACAGTCGCAACTAATGAAAAACTGTTTTTT. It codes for CASSARTVATNEKLFF.

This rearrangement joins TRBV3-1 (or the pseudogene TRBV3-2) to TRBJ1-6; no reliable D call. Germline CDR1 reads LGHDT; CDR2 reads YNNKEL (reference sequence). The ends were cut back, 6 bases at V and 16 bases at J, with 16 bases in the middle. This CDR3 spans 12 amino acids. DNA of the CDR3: TGTGCCAGCAGTCCCTCGGCAGGTCCTCTCCACTTT. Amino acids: CASSPSAGPLHF.

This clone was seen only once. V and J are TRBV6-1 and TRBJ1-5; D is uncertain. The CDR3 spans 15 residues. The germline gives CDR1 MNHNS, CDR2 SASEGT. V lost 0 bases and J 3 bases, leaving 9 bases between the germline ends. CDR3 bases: TGTGCCAGCAGTGAAGCGTCCGGTAACAATCAGCCCCAGCATTTT. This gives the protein CASSEASGNNQPQHF.

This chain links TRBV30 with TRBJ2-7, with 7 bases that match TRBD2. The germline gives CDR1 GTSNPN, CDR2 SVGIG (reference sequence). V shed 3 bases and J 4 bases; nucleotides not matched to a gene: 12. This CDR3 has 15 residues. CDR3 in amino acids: CAWSSPGLPGYEQYF. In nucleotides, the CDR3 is TGTGCCTGGAGCTCCCCGGGACTACCGGGATACGAGCAGTACTTC.

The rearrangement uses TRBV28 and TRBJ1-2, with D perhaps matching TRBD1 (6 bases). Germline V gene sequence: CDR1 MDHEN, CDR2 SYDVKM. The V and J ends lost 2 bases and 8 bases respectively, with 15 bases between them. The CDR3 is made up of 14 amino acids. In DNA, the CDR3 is TGTGCCAGCAGTTTAAGGGCAGGGGCTTTCGGCTACACCTTC. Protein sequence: CASSLRAGAFGYTF.

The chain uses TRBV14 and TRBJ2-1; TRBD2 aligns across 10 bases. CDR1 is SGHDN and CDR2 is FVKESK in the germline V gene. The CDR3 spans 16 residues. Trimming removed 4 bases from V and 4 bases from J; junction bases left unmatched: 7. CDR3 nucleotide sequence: TGTGCCAGCAGCCCACCCGGGACTAGCGTGTACAATGAGCAGTTCTTC. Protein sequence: CASSPPGTSVYNEQFF.

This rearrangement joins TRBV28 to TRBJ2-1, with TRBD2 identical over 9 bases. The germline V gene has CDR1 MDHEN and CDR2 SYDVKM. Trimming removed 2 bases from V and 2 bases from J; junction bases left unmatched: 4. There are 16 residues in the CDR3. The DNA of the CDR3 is TGTGCCAGCAGTTTACTAGCGGGGCCGCCCTACAATGAGCAGTTCTTC. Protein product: CASSLLAGPPYNEQFF.

The CDR3 region has the DNA TGTGCCAGCAGTCTGTCCGGACAGGCTTACAATGAGCAGTTCTTC. Protein product: CASSLSGQAYNEQFF. The V and J genes are TRBV28 and TRBJ2-1, with 7 positions matching TRBD1. The germline gives CDR1 MDHEN, CDR2 SYDVKM. The CDR3 loop spans 15 amino acids. V was pared by 5 bases and J by 4 bases, with 8 bases of the junction left unmatched.

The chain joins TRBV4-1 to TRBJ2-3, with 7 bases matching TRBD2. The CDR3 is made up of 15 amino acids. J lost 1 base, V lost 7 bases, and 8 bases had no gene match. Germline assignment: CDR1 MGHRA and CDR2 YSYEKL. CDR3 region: CASKIAGAGTDTQYF. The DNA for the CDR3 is TGCGCCAGCAAGATAGCGGGTGCGGGCACAGATACGCAGTATTTT.

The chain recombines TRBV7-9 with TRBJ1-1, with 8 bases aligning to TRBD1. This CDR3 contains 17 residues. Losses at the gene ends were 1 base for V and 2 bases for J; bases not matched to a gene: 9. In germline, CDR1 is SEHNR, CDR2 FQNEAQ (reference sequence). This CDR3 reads CASSLEGSGGRNTEAFF. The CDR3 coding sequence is TGTGCCAGCAGCTTAGAAGGTTCAGGGGGCCGAAACACTGAAGCTTTCTTT.

CDR3 residues: CASSEDTSTDTQYF. The CDR3 nucleotides are TGCGCCAGCAGTGAAGACACGAGCACAGATACGCAGTATTTT. The V and J genes are TRBV10-1 and TRBJ2-3; no firm D call. V was clipped by 3 bases and J by 0 bases, with 7 bases between them. The CDR3 length is 14 residues. Per germline, CDR1 WNHNN and CDR2 SYGVQD (reference sequence).

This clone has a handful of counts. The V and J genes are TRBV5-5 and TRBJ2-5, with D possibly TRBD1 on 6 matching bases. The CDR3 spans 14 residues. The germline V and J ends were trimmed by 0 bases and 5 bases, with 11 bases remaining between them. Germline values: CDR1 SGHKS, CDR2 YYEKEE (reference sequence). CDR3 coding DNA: TGTGCCAGCAGCTTGGGGTTCCAGGGGGAGACCCAGTACTTC. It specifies CASSLGFQGETQYF.

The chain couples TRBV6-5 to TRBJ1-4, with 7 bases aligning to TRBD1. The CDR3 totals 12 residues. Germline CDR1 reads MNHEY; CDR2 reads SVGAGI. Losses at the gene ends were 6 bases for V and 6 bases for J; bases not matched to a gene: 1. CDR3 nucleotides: TGTGCCAGCAGCCAGGGGGATGAAAAACTGTTTTTT. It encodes CASSQGDEKLFF.

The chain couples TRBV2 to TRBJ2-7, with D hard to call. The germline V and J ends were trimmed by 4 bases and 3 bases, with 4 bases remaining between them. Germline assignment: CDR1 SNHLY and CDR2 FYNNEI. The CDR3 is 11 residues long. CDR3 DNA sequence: TGTGCCAGCAGTGTCCACTACGAGCAGTACTTC. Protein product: CASSVHYEQYF.

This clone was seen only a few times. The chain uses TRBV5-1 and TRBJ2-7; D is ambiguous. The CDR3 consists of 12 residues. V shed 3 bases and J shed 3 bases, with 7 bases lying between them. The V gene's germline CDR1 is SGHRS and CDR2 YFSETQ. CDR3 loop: CASSYSNYEQYF. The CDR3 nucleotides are TGCGCCAGCAGCTACAGTAACTACGAGCAGTACTTC.

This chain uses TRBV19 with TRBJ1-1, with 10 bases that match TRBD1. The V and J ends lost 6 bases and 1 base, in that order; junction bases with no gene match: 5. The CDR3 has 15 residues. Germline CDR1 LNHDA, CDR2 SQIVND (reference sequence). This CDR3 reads CASSATGGGNTEAFF. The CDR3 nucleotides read TGTGCCAGTAGCGCGACAGGGGGCGGGAACACTGAAGCTTTCTTT.

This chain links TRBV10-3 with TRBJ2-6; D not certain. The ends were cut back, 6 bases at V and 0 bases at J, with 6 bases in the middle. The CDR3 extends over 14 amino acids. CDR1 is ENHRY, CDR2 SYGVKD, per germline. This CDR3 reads CAIRTDSGANVLTF. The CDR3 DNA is TGTGCCATCAGAACAGACTCTGGGGCCAACGTCCTGACTTTC.